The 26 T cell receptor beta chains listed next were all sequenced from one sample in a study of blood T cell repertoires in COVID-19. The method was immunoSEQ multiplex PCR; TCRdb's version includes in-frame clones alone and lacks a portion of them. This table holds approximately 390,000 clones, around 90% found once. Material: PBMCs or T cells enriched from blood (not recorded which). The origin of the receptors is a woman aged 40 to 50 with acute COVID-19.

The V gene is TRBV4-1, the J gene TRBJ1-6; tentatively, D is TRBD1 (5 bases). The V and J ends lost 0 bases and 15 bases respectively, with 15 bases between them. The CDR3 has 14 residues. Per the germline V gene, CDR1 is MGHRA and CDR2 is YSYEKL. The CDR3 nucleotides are TGCGCCAGCAGCCAAGATCAGGGTGGGGGGGGCCTCCACTTT. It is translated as CASSQDQGGGGLHF.

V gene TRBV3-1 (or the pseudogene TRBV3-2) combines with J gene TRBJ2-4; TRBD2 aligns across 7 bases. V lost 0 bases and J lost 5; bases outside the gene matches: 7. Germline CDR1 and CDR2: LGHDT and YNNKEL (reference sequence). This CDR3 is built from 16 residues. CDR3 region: CASSQDLRGTENIQYF. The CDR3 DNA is TGTGCCAGCAGCCAAGACTTGCGGGGGACCGAAAACATTCAGTACTTC.

This chain's CDR3 is CASTPSLDRGQPQHF. In DNA form, the CDR3 reads TGCGCCAGCACCCCCTCGCTGGACAGGGGCCAGCCCCAGCATTTT. The J gene is TRBJ1-5, the V gene TRBV10-2, with 9 bases matching TRBD1. Germline-derived CDR1 and CDR2 are WSHSY and SAAADI. V lost 7 bases and J lost 7; bases outside the gene matches: 11. CDR3 length equals 15 residues.

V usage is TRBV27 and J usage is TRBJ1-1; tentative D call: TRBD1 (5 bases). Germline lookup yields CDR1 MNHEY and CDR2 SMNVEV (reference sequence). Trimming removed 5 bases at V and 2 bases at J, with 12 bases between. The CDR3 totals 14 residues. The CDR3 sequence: CASSPRRDNTEAFF. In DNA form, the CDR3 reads TGTGCCAGCAGTCCCCGCAGGGATAACACTGAAGCTTTCTTT.

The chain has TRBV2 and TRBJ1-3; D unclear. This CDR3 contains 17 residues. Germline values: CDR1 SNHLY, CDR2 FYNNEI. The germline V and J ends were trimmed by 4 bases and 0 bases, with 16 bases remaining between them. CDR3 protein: CASSGFLSSSSGNTIYF. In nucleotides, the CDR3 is TGTGCCAGCAGTGGTTTCCTCTCATCGAGCTCTGGAAACACCATATATTTT.

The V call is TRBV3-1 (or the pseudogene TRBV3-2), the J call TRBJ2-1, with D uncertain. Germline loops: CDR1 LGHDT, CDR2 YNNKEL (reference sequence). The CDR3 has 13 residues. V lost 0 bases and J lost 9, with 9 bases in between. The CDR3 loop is CASSQDPVGEQFF. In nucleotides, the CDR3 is TGTGCCAGCAGCCAAGACCCAGTTGGTGAGCAGTTCTTC.

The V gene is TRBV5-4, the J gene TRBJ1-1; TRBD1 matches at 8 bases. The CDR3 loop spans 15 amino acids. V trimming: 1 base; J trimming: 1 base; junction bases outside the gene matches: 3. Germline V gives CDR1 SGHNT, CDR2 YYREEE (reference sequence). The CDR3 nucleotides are TGTGCCAGCAGCTTGACCGGGACAGGGAACACTGAAGCTTTCTTT. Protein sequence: CASSLTGTGNTEAFF.

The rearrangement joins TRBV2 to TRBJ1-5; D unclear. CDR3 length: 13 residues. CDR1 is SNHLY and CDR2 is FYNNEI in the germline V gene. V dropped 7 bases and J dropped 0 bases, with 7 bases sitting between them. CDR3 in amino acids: CASTRDSNQPQHF. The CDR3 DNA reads TGTGCCAGCACACGGGATAGCAATCAGCCCCAGCATTTT.

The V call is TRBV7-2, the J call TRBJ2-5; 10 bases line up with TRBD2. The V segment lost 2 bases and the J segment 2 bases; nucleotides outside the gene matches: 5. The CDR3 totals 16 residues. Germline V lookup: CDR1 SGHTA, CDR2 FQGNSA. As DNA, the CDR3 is TGTGCCAGCAGCTTAATGGGACTAGCGTCTCAAGAGACCCAGTACTTC. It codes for CASSLMGLASQETQYF.

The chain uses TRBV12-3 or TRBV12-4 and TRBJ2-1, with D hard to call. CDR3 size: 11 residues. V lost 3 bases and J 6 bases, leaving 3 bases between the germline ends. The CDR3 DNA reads TGTGCCAGCAGTTTCTCCAATGAGCAGTTCTTC. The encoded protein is CASSFSNEQFF.

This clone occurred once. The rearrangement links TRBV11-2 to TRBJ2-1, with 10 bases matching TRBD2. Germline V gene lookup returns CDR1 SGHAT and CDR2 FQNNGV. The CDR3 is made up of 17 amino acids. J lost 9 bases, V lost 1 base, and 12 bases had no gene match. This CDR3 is CASSLVSVAGGKFEQFF. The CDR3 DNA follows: TGTGCCAGCAGCTTAGTATCGGTAGCGGGGGGAAAGTTTGAGCAGTTCTTC.

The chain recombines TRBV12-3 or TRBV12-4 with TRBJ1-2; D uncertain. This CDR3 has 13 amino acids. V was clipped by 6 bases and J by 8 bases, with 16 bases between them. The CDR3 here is CASRRAETGGYTF. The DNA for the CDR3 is TGTGCCAGCAGGAGGGCGGAGACGGGCGGCTACACCTTC.

The chain's CDR3 is CASSHTEGGSGNTIYF. The CDR3 DNA reads TGCGCCAGCAGTCACACTGAAGGGGGTTCCGGAAACACCATATATTTT. The chain carries TRBV23-1 and TRBJ1-3; tentative D call: TRBD1 (6 bases). TRBV23-1 carries the ORF label, with uncertain function. The CDR3 runs to 16 residues. V dropped 3 bases and J dropped 4 bases, with 16 bases sitting between them.

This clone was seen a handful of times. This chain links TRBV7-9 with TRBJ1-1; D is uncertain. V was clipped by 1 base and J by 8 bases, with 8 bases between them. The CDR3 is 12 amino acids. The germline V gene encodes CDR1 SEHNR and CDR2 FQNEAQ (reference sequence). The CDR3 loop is CASSLEGREAFF. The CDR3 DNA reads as TGTGCCAGCAGCTTAGAAGGCAGGGAAGCTTTCTTT.

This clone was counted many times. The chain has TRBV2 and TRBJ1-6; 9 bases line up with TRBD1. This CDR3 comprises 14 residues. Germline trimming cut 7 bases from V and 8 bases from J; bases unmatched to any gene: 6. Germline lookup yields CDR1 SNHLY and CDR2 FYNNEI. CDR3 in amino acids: CASNNRGRYSPLHF. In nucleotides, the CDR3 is TGTGCCAGCAATAACAGGGGGCGGTATTCACCCCTCCACTTT.

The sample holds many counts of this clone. CDR3 in amino acids: CASSLADRTANTGELFF. CDR3 DNA sequence: TGCGCCAGCAGCTTGGCCGATAGGACAGCGAACACCGGGGAGCTGTTTTTT. This chain connects TRBV5-1 to TRBJ2-2, with a tentative D call TRBD1 (6 bases). This CDR3 spans 17 amino acids. From germline, CDR1 is SGHRS and CDR2 YFSETQ. V dropped 0 bases and J dropped 0 bases, with 12 bases sitting between them. Full variable domain (remainder filled in from reference TRBV5-1 and TRBJ2-2): KAGVTQTPRYLIKTRGQQVTLSCSPISGHRSVSWYQQTPGQGLQFLFEYFSETQRNKGNFPGRFSGRQFSNSRSEMNVSTLELGDSALYLCASSLADRTANTGELFFGEGSRLTVL.

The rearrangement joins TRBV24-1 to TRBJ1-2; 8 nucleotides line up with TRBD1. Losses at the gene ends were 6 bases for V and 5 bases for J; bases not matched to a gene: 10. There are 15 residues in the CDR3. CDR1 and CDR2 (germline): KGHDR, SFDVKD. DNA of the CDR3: TGTGCCACCAGTTCAAGGCAGGGGGCGGGGTATGGCTACACCTTC. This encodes CATSSRQGAGYGYTF.

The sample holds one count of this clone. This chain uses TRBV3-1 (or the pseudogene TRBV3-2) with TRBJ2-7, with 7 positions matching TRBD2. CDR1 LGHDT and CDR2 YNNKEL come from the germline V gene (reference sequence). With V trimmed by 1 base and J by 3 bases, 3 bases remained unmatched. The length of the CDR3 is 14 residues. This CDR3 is CASSQGGGGYEQYF. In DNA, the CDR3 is TGTGCCAGCAGCCAAGGGGGCGGGGGCTACGAGCAGTACTTC.

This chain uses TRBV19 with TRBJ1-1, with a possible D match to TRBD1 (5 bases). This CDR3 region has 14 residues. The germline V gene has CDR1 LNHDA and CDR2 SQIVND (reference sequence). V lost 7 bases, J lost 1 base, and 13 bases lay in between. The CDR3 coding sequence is TGTGCCAGTATCAGGGTTTCCGGGAACACTGAAGCTTTCTTT. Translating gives CASIRVSGNTEAFF.

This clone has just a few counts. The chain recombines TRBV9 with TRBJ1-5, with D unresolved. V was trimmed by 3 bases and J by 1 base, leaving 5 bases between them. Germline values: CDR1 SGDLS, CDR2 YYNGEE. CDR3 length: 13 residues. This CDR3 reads CASSDGSNQPQHF. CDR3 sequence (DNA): TGTGCCAGCAGCGACGGGAGCAATCAGCCCCAGCATTTT. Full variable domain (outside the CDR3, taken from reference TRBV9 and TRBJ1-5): DSGVTQTPKHLITATGQRVTLRCSPRSGDLSVYWYQQSLDQGLQFLIQYYNGEERAKGNILERFSAQQFPDLHSELNLSSLELGDSALYFCASSDGSNQPQHFGDGTRLSIL.

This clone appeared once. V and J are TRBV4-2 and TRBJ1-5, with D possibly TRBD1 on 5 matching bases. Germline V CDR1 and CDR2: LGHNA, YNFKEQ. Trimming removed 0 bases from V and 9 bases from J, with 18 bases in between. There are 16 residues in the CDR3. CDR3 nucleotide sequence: TGTGCCAGCAGCCAAGATATAAGTCAGGGCTTTAGGCCCCAGCATTTT. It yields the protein CASSQDISQGFRPQHF.

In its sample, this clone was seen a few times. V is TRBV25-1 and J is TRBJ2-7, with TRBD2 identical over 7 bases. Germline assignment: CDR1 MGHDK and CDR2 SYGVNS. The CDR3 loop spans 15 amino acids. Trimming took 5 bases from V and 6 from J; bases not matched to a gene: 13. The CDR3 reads CASSPLRGLESEQYF. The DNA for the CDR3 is TGTGCCAGCAGTCCCCTGCGGGGGTTGGAGAGCGAGCAGTACTTC.

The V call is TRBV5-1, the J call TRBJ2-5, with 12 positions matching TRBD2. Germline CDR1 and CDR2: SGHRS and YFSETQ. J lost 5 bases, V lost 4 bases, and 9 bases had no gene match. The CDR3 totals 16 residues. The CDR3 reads CASSPGLAGREETQYF. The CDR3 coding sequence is TGCGCCAGCAGCCCCGGACTAGCGGGGAGGGAGGAGACCCAGTACTTC.

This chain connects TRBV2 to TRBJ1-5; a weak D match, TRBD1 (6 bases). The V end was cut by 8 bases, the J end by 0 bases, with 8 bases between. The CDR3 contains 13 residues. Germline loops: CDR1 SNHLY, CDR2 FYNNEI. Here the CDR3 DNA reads TGTGCCAGCGGACAGACTAGCAATCAGCCCCAGCATTTT. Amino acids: CASGQTSNQPQHF.

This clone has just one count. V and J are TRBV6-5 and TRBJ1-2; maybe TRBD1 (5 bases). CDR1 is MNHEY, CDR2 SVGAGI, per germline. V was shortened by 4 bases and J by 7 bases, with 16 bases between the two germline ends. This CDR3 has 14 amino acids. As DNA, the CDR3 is TGTGCCAGCAGTTTCCAACAGGAAGCGGGTGGCTACACCTTC. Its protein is CASSFQQEAGGYTF.

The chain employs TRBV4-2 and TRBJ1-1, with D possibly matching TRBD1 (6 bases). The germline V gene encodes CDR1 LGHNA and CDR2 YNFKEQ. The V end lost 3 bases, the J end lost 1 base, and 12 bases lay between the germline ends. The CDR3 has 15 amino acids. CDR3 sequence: CASSQRQAQNTEAFF. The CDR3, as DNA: TGTGCCAGCAGCCAGCGACAGGCCCAGAACACTGAAGCTTTCTTT.